The entry below describes one TCR beta chain. Antigen specificity is unknown. This specimen comes from a study of vaccination effects on CD4 cells after COVID-19. The assay was immunoSEQ multiplex PCR, and TCRdb's table has in-frame clones only and misses some. The repertoire holds about 69,000 clones, around 70% seen once, with around 1.5% in the top ten. Sequencing was preceded by expansion of antigen-specific CD4+ T cells with viral peptide pools in the ViraFEST assay. Upon completion of around ten days in culture, CD4+ T cells were isolated. Either the mRNA-1273 or the BNT162b2 vaccine was given to participants as two doses. Vaccinated recipients, who were negative for nucleocapsid antibodies, had no history of SARS-CoV-2 infection. The CDR3 totals 17 residues. Germline V lookup: CDR1 LGHDT, CDR2 YNNKEL (reference sequence). Trimming cost V 1 base and J 5 bases, with 20 bases left between them.

This sample comprised CD4+ T cells from PBMCs cultured with HCoV-229E spike peptides, obtained after COVID-19 vaccination. The gene calls are TRBV3-1 (or the pseudogene TRBV3-2) and TRBJ2-5; D not certain. This TCR was recovered from a human donor who received a COVID-19 vaccine. The CDR3 coding sequence is TGTGCCAGCAGCCAAGTTCTAAATCCGGGCCCCGCCGAGACCCAGTACTTC. Translation gives CASSQVLNPGPAETQYF.